This T cell receptor beta chain appears in the sequencing data of a study of blood T cell repertoires in COVID-19. Study context: The cDNA or gDNA used as material had been derived from T cells, B-cell-depleted T cells, or PBMCs.

Clones were sequenced by immunoSEQ multiplex PCR, and TCRdb holds only the in-frame ones, with some missing. The data show roughly 250,000 clones, approximately 83% seen once. The CDR3 is 11 residues long. Germline V gives CDR1 SGHRS, CDR2 YFSETQ. Trimming took off 4 bases at V and 4 bases at J, with 5 bases between the two ends. J is TRBJ1-2 and V is TRBV5-1, with D tentatively TRBD1 (5 bases). The sequenced sample consisted of peripheral blood. This clonotype originated in a woman aged 50 to 60 with acute or convalescent COVID-19. The CDR3: CASSDSYGYTF. CDR3 sequence (DNA): TGCGCCAGCAGCGACAGCTATGGCTACACCTTC. Based on the CDR3 plus reference TRBV5-1 and TRBJ1-2, the full variable domain is KAGVTQTPRYLIKTRGQQVTLSCSPISGHRSVSWYQQTPGQGLQFLFEYFSETQRNKGNFPGRFSGRQFSNSRSEMNVSTLELGDSALYLCASSDSYGYTFGSGTRLTVV.